Shown below are 15 T cell receptor beta chains from a single sample sequenced in a study of shared clonotypes between healthy human individuals. The table came from immunoSEQ multiplex PCR; TCRdb's copy has only in-frame clones and leaves some out. The sample lists 2,500,000 or so clones; 90% to 95% were seen once. The sample comprised naive CD4+ T cells sorted from blood. As to subset: CD45RA+ positively selected. These receptors came from a man aged 18 to 30 in good health.

The V call is TRBV7-9, the J call TRBJ1-5; D is uncertain. This CDR3 is built from 16 residues. The V gene's germline CDR1 is SEHNR and CDR2 FQNEAQ (reference sequence). Trimming pared 1 base from V and 7 bases from J, leaving 17 bases between. The CDR3 region is CASSLVQAEWEQPQHF. The CDR3 region has the DNA TGTGCCAGCAGCTTAGTCCAGGCCGAGTGGGAACAGCCCCAGCATTTT.

The chain carries TRBV18 and TRBJ2-7; D may be TRBD1 (6 bases). The V gene's germline CDR1 is KGHSH and CDR2 LQKENI. With 0 bases removed from V and 6 bases from J, the gap between germline ends came to 12 bases. The CDR3 sequence is 14 residues long. The CDR3 nucleotides are TGTGCCAGCTCACCACCCCTGGGGGCCGGCGAGCAGTACTTC. Protein: CASSPPLGAGEQYF. Variable domain in full (rest from reference TRBV18 and TRBJ2-7): NAGVMQNPRHLVRRRGQEARLRCSPMKGHSHVYWYRQLPEEGLKFMVYLQKENIIDESGMPKERFSAEFPKEGPSILRIQQVVRGDSAAYFCASSPPLGAGEQYFGPGTRLTVT.

This clone was seen once. The chain has TRBV6-4 and TRBJ2-7; D is tentatively TRBD1 or TRBD2 (6 bases each). V gave up 2 bases and J gave up 3 bases, with 11 bases separating them. Germline CDR1 is MRHNA and CDR2 is SNTAGT. CDR3 length: 14 residues. The DNA of the CDR3 is TGTGCCAGCAGTGACGGGGGCGGGAACTACGAGCAGTACTTC. Its protein is CASSDGGGNYEQYF.

The chain joins TRBV6-5 to TRBJ1-4; 7 bases align to TRBD1. The ends lost 4 bases at V and 2 bases at J; junction bases unmatched: 7. This CDR3 has 16 amino acids. CDR1 is MNHEY, CDR2 SVGAGI, per germline. The CDR3 reads CASSSLQGKTNEKLFF. The CDR3 DNA reads as TGTGCCAGCAGTTCCTTACAGGGGAAGACTAATGAAAAACTGTTTTTT.

The rearrangement links TRBV7-2 to TRBJ2-5; TRBD1 or TRBD2 may be the D gene (5 bases each). CDR3 length equals 14 residues. The V end lost 5 bases, the J end lost 5 bases, and 15 bases lay between the germline ends. Germline CDR1 SGHTA, CDR2 FQGNSA. The CDR3 nucleotides read TGTGCCAGCAGCCACTGGGTGGGGGTGGAGACCCAGTACTTC. As protein: CASSHWVGVETQYF.

This chain connects TRBV18 to TRBJ2-7; tentative D call: TRBD2 (6 bases). In germline, CDR1 is KGHSH, CDR2 LQKENI. Trimming shortened V by 3 bases and J by 4 bases, and 13 bases separated the two germline ends. The CDR3 contains 14 residues. Here the CDR3 DNA reads TGTGCCAGCTCACCTTACGGGAGCCAGTACGAGCAGTACTTC. Residues: CASSPYGSQYEQYF.

The chain carries TRBV5-4 and TRBJ2-2; 9 bases agree with TRBD2. The V and J ends lost 0 bases and 5 bases, in that order; junction bases with no gene match: 8. The germline V gene encodes CDR1 SGHNT and CDR2 YYREEE (reference sequence). This CDR3 comprises 17 residues. The CDR3 sequence: CASSLASREGGTGELFF. The DNA of the CDR3 is TGTGCCAGCAGCTTGGCTTCGCGGGAGGGCGGGACCGGGGAGCTGTTTTTT. Full variable domain (remainder filled in from reference TRBV5-4 and TRBJ2-2): ETGVTQSPTHLIKTRGQQVTLRCSSQSGHNTVSWYQQALGQGPQFIFQYYREEENGRGNFPPRFSGLQFPNYSSELNVNALELDDSALYLCASSLASREGGTGELFFGEGSRLTVL.

This clone showed up just once. The genes are TRBV5-1 and TRBJ2-1; 9 positions match TRBD1. V was pared by 6 bases and J by 8 bases, with 18 bases of the junction left unmatched. From germline, CDR1 is SGHRS and CDR2 YFSETQ. The CDR3 is 17 amino acids. The CDR3 DNA reads as TGCGCCAGCATACAGGGGGCGGGAGCCGCAGAGGCCTATGAGCAGTTCTTC. This sequence encodes CASIQGAGAAEAYEQFF.

The chain carries TRBV12-5 and TRBJ1-1, with TRBD1 matching 8 bases. The V gene end was trimmed by 4 bases and the J gene end by 4 bases; junction bases not matched to a gene: 5. The CDR3 is 14 residues long. Germline CDR1 and CDR2: LGHNT and FRNRAP. This CDR3 is CASGSQGATTEAFF. DNA of the CDR3: TGTGCTAGTGGTTCCCAGGGGGCGACCACTGAAGCTTTCTTT.

The table lists this clone with a count of one. The gene calls are TRBV25-1 and TRBJ2-1; D is ambiguous. CDR1 MGHDK and CDR2 SYGVNS come from the germline V gene. The CDR3 is 14 residues long. Trimming cost V 6 bases and J 5 bases, with 14 bases left between them. CDR3 amino acids: CASSNGPRDNEQFF. CDR3 sequence (DNA): TGTGCCAGCAGCAATGGGCCCCGGGACAATGAGCAGTTCTTC.

The rearrangement joins TRBV6-1 to TRBJ2-7, with 7 nucleotides matching TRBD2. Germline V gene lookup returns CDR1 MNHNS and CDR2 SASEGT. CDR3 length equals 14 residues. V shed 3 bases, J shed 3 bases, and the junction held 5 bases outside the gene matches. The DNA of the CDR3 is TGTGCCAGCAGTGAGGGGGGGGTGGACTACGAGCAGTACTTC. This sequence encodes CASSEGGVDYEQYF.

The rearrangement joins TRBV30 to TRBJ1-2; D is unresolved. The CDR3 consists of 14 residues. The germline V gene has CDR1 GTSNPN and CDR2 SVGIG (reference sequence). Trimming took off 2 bases at V and 5 bases at J, with 15 bases between the two ends. CDR3 nucleotide sequence: TGTGCCTGGAGTTCTAGCCGCGGGCCTTATGGCTACACCTTC. It encodes CAWSSSRGPYGYTF.

This clone was picked up one time. The chain is built from TRBV19 and TRBJ1-4; no firm D call. Trimming stripped 7 bases from V and 0 bases from J, with 12 bases between. CDR3 length equals 15 residues. Germline values: CDR1 LNHDA, CDR2 SQIVND (reference sequence). In DNA, the CDR3 is TGTGCCAGTAATAGGGCAACAGCAACTAATGAAAAACTGTTTTTT. Translation: CASNRATATNEKLFF.

The gene calls are TRBV18 and TRBJ2-7; D unclear. V was pared by 0 bases and J by 8 bases, with 8 bases between. The CDR3 is 12 residues long. Germline CDR1 reads KGHSH; CDR2 reads LQKENI. This CDR3 reads CASSPPLEQQYF. CDR3 in DNA: TGTGCCAGCTCACCACCGTTGGAGCAGCAGTACTTC. The full variable domain, completed using reference TRBV18 and TRBJ2-7, is NAGVMQNPRHLVRRRGQEARLRCSPMKGHSHVYWYRQLPEEGLKFMVYLQKENIIDESGMPKERFSAEFPKEGPSILRIQQVVRGDSAAYFCASSPPLEQQYFGPGTRLTVT.

The chain has TRBV5-1 and TRBJ2-2; D ambiguous. Trimming stripped 0 bases from V and 5 bases from J, with 8 bases between. The germline V gene encodes CDR1 SGHRS and CDR2 YFSETQ. The CDR3 contains 14 residues. The CDR3 DNA reads as TGCGCCAGCAGCTTGGGACACGGGACCGGGGAGCTGTTTTTT. Protein: CASSLGHGTGELFF.